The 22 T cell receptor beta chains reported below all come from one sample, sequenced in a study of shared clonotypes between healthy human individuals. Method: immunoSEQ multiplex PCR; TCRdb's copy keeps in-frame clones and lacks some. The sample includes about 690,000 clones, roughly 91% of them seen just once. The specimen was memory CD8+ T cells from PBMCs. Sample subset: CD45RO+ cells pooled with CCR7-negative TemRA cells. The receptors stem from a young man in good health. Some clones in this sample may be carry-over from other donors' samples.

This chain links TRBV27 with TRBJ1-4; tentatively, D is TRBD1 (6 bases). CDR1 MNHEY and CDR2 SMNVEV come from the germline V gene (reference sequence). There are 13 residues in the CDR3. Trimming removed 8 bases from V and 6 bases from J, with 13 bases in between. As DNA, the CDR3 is TGTGCCAGCCGAACAGGGTTTTATGAAAAACTGTTTTTT. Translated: CASRTGFYEKLFF.

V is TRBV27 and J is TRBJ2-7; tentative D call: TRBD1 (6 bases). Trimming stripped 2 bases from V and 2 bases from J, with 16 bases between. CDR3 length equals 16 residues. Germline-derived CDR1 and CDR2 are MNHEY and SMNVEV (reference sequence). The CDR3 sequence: CASSLIGLGQTYEQYF. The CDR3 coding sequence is TGTGCCAGCAGTTTAATCGGTTTAGGACAGACCTACGAGCAGTACTTC.

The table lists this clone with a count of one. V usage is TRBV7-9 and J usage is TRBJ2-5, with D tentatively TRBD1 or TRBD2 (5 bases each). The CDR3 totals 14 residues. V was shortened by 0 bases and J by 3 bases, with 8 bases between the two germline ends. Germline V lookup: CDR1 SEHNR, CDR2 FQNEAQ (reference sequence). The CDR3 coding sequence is TGTGCCAGCAGCTTAGCGGGGACCGAAGAGACCCAGTACTTC. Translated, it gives CASSLAGTEETQYF.

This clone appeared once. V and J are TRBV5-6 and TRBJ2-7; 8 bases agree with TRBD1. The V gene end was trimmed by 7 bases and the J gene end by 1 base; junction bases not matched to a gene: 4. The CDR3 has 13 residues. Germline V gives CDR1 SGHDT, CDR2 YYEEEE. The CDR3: CASGTGVSYEQYF. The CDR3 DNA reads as TGTGCCAGCGGGACAGGAGTTTCCTACGAGCAGTACTTC.

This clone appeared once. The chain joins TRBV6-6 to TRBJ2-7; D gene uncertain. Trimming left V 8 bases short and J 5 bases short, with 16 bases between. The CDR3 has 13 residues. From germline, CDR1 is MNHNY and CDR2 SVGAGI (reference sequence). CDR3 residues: CASWTGEVHEQYF. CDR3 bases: TGTGCCAGCTGGACGGGTGAAGTCCACGAGCAGTACTTC.

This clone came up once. The CDR3 sequence: CASSQAKNTEAFF. In DNA, the CDR3 is TGCGCCAGCAGCCAAGCAAAAAACACTGAAGCTTTCTTT. V and J are TRBV4-3 and TRBJ1-1, with unresolved D. Germline CDR1 LGHNA, CDR2 YSLEER. This CDR3 has 13 amino acids. Trimming cost V 1 base and J 2 bases, with 5 bases left between them.

DNA for the CDR3: TGTGCCAGCAGGGTGTACGGGGAAAAATTAGATTCCACCGGGGAGCTGTTTTTT. Its protein product is CASRVYGEKLDSTGELFF. This sequence joins TRBV7-3 and TRBJ2-2; possibly TRBD2 for D (5 bases). V was clipped by 6 bases and J by 4 bases, with 24 bases between them. The CDR3 consists of 18 residues. CDR1 is SGHTA, CDR2 FQGTGA, per germline.

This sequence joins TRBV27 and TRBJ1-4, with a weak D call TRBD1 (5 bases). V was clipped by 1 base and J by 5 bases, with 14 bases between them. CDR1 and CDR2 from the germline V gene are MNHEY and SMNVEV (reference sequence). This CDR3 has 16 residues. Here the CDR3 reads CASSLYYSGTNEKLFF. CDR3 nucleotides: TGTGCCAGCAGTTTATACTATTCCGGGACCAATGAAAAACTGTTTTTT.

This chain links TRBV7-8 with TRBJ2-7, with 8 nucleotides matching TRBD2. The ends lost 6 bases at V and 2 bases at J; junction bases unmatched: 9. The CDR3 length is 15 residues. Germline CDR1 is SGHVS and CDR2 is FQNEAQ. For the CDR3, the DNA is TGTGCCAGCAGTCCCGAAGCGGGGGACACCTACGAGCAGTACTTC. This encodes CASSPEAGDTYEQYF.

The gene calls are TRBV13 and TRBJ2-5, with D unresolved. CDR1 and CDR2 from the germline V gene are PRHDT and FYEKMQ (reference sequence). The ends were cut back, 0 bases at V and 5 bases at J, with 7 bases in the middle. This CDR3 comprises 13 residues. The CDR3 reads CASSLGPRETQYF. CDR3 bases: TGTGCCAGCAGCTTAGGGCCCCGGGAGACCCAGTACTTC.

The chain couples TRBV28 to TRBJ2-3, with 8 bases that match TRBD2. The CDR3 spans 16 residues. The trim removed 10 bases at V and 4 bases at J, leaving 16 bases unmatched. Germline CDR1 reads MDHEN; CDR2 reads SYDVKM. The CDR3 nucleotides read TGTGCCACCATACGATGGCCAGCGGGAGCAGCAGATACGCAGTATTTT. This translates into CATIRWPAGAADTQYF.

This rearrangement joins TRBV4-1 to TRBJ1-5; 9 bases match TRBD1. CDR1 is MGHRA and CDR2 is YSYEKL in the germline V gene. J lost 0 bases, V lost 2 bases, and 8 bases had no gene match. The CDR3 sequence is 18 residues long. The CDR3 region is CASSQQRTGVYSNQPQHF. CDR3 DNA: TGCGCCAGCAGCCAACAGAGGACAGGGGTTTATAGCAATCAGCCCCAGCATTTT.

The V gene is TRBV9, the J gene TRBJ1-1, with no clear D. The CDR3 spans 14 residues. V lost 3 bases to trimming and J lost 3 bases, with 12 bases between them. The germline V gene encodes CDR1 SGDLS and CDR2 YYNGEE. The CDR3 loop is CASSAARYDTEAFF. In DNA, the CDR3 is TGTGCCAGCAGCGCCGCCAGGTATGACACTGAAGCTTTCTTT.

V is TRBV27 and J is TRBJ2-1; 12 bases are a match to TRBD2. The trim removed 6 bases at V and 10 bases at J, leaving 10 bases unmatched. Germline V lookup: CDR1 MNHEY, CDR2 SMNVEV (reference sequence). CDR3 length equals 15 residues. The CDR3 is CASSPLGLAGGEQFF. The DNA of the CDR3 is TGTGCCAGCAGCCCTCTCGGGCTAGCGGGAGGGGAGCAGTTCTTC.

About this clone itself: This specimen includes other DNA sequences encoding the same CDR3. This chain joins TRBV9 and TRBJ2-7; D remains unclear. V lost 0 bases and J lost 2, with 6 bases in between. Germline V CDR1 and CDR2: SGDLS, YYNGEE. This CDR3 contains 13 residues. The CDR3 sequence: CASSVDPAYEQYF. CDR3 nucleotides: TGTGCCAGCAGCGTAGATCCAGCCTACGAGCAGTACTTC.

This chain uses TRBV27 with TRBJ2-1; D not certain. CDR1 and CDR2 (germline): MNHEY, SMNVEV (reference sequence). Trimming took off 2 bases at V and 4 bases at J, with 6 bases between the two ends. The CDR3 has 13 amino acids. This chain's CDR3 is CASSLTPYNEQFF. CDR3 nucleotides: TGTGCCAGCAGTTTAACCCCTTACAATGAGCAGTTCTTC.

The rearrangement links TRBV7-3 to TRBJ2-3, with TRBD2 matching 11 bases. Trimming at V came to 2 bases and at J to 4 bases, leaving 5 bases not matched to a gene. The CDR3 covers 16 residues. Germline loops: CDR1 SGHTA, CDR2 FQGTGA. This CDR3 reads CASSLVAGGVADTQYF. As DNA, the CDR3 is TGTGCCAGCAGCTTAGTAGCGGGAGGGGTGGCAGATACGCAGTATTTT.

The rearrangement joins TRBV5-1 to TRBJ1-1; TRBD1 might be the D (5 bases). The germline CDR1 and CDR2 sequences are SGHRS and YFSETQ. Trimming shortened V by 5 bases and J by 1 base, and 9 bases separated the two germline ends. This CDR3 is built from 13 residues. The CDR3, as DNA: TGCGCCAGCAGTTTCAGGGCGAACACTGAAGCTTTCTTT. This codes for CASSFRANTEAFF.

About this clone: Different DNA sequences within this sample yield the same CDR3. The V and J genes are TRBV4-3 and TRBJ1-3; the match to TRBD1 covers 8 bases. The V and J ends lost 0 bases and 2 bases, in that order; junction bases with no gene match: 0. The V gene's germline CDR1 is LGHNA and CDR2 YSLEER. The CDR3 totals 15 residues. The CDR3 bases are TGCGCCAGCAGCCAAGACAGGGGGCCTGGAAACACCATATATTTT. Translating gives CASSQDRGPGNTIYF.

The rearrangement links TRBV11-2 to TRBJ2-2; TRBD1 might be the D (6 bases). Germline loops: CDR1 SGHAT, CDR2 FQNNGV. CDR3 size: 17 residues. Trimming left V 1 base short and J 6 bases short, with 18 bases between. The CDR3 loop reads CASSLVPAGDSPGELFF. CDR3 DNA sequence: TGTGCCAGCAGCTTAGTGCCGGCAGGGGATTCCCCCGGGGAGCTGTTTTTT.

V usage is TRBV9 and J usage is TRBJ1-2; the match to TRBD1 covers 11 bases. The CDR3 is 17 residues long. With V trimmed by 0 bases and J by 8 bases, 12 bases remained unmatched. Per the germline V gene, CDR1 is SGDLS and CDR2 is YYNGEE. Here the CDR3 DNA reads TGTGCCAGCAGCGTAGCTCTTAGGACAGGGGGCTTGTTCGGCTACACCTTC. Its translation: CASSVALRTGGLFGYTF. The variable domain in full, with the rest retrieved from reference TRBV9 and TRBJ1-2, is DSGVTQTPKHLITATGQRVTLRCSPRSGDLSVYWYQQSLDQGLQFLIQYYNGEERAKGNILERFSAQQFPDLHSELNLSSLELGDSALYFCASSVALRTGGLFGYTFGSGTRLTVV.

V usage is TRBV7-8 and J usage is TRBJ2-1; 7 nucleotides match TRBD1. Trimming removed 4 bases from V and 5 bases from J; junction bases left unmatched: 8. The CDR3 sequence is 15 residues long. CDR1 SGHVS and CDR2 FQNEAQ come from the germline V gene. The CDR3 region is CASSWSGQENNEQFF. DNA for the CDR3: TGTGCCAGCAGCTGGAGCGGACAGGAGAACAATGAGCAGTTCTTC.